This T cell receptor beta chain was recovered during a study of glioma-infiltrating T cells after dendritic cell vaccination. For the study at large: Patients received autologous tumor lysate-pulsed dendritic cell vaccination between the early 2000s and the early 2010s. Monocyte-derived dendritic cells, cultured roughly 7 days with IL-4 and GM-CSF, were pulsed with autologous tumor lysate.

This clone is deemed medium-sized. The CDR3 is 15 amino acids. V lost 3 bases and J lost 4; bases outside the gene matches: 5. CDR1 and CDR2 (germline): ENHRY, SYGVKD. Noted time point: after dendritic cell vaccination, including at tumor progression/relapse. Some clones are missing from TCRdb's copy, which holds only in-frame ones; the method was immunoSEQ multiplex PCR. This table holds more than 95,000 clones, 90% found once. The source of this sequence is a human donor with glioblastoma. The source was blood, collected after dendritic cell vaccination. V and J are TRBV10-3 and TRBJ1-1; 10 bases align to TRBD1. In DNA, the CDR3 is TGTGCCATCAGTGACCGCCGGACAGGGGGCACTGAAGCTTTCTTT. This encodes CAISDRRTGGTEAFF.